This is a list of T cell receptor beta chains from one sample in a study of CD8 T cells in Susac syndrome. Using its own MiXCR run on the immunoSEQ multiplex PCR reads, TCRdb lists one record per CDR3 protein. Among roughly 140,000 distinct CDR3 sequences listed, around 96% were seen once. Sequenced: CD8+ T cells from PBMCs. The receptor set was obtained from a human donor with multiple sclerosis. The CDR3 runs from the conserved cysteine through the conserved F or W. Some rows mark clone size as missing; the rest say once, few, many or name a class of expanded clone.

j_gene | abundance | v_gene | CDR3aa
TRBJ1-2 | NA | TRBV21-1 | CASCSFSSDNYGYTF
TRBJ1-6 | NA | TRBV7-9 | CASSLRAAGAYNSPLHF
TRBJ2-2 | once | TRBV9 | CASSPPQGPNTGELFF
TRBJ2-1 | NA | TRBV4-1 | CASSPAESGGWDEQFF
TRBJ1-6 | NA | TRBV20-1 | CSAYPEGDYNSPLHF
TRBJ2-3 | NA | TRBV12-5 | CASGLVASRDTQYF
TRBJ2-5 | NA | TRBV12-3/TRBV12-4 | CASRGTTDETQYF
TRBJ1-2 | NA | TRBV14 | CASSQSGVGRGAATYGYTF
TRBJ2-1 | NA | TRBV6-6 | CASSDGTGSTIGQFF
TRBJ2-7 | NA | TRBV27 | CATSRGQGVTYEQYF
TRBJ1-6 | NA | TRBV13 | CASRVNNSPLHF
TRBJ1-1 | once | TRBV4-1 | CASSQAGTGIVEAFF
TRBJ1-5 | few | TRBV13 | CASSLRGRNQPQHF
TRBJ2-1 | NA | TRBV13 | CASSNGEAGGPYNEQFF
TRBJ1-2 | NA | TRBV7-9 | CASSSPWHPHGYGHTF
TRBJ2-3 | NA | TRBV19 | CASSKPAHTSTDTQYF
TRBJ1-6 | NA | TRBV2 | CAGKESSYNSPLHF
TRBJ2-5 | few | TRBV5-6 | CASSLVGAGETQYF
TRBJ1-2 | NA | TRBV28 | CASSPRDAHGYTF
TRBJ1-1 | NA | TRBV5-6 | CASSQQNTEAFF
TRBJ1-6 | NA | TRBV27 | CASSQANSPLHF
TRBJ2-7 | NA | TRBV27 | CASSLGVHYEQYF
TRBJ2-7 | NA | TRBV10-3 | CAISESNSGQGYEQYF
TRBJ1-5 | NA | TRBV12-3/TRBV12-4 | CASSRSLRTGYNQPQHF
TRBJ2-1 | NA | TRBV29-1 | CSVDTGKDLNEQFF
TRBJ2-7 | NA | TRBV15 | CATSRDWSYEQYF
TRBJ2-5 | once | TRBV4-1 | CASSQWDRGETQYF
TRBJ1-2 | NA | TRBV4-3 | CASSQDLVTRDGYTF
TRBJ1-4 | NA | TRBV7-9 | CASSADRAEKLFF
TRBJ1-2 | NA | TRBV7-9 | CASSPSGGEGYTF
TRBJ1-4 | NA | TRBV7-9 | CASSARGQGPEKLFF
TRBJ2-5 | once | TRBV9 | CASSVGPPKETQYF
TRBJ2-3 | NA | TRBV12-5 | CASRGGGLTDTQYF
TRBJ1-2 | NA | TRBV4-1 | CASTQGNPNYGYTF
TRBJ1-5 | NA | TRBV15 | CATSRDRGNNWPQHF
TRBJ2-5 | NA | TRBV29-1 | CSVAGQKETQYF